One T cell receptor (beta chain) is described in this entry. What it recognizes is unknown. The sample belongs to a study of T cell responses to AZD1222 COVID-19 vaccine. Background on the study: Second doses that came at about 4 or about 12 weeks were put together. The study's findings and limits: Scientists sampled the repertoires only once the peak T cell response had passed. Vaccine-associated CD4 TCRs spanned spike, dominant at 160-218 and 743-854.

Assay used: immunoSEQ multiplex PCR; TCRdb lists only in-frame clones, some missing. The sample has 150,000 to 200,000 clones, 80% to 90% seen once; the top ten hold approximately 0.5%. The source is an adult in good health. The sequencing here drew on peripheral blood, taken on day 0 of AZD1222 vaccination.

The CDR3 region is CASSQDPGSGGITQYF. Written as DNA, the CDR3 is TGTGCCAGCAGCCAAGATCCGGGTAGCGGGGGGATCACGCAGTATTTT. The genes are TRBV3-1 (or the pseudogene TRBV3-2) and TRBJ2-3; 10 bases fit TRBD2. The germline V gene has CDR1 LGHDT and CDR2 YNNKEL (reference sequence). V shed 0 bases and J 9 bases; nucleotides not matched to a gene: 9. There are 16 residues in the CDR3.